The table lists the clone carrying this T cell receptor (beta chain) with a few counts. No antigen is known for it. This cohort consisted of healthy bone marrow donors. The record originates from a study of cytomegalovirus exposure and HLA in healthy donors. The wider study: For the roughly 400 genotyped donors, roughly 81% fell within the Caucasian-associated ancestry cluster.

Study-wide points: With further analysis later on, most CMV-associated TCR beta chains appeared HLA-restricted.

PCR primers comprised 60 Vbeta and 13 Jbeta primers. Sequencing was performed with immunoSEQ multiplex PCR; in TCRdb, only in-frame clones are kept and a portion is missing. Counted here are fewer than 150,000 clones, about 80% occurring once; the ten biggest clones make up 2% to 2.5%. The CDR3 consists of 15 residues. Germline V lookup: CDR1 SNHLY, CDR2 FYNNEI. Trimming pared 4 bases from V and 1 base from J, leaving 10 bases between. The V gene is TRBV2, the J gene TRBJ1-4, with D perhaps TRBD1 (6 bases). The sequence derives from a man aged 30 to 45 in good health and CMV-seronegative. The sample was PBMCs. The chain's CDR3 is CASSGTDLTNEKLFF. In DNA form, the CDR3 reads TGTGCCAGCAGTGGGACAGACTTAACTAATGAAAAACTGTTTTTT.